What follows are 6 T cell receptor beta chains derived from one specimen sequenced in a study of CD8+ T cells in alopecia areata. The sample's treatment: oral pan-JAK inhibitor, 5-10 mg twice daily. RNA was extracted and reverse transcribed into cDNA as the sequencing template. Data came from immunoSEQ multiplex PCR; TCRdb stores just in-frame clones and leaves some out. This table has fewer than 350,000 clones, 55% to 75% appearing once. The sample in question was CD4+ T cells sorted from blood, obtained at week 24, from a patient treated with tofacitinib. The receptors here all came from a human donor with alopecia areata.

This chain joins TRBV4-2 and TRBJ1-6; D unclear. Germline V gives CDR1 LGHNA, CDR2 YNFKEQ. V lost 1 base to trimming and J lost 8 bases, with 12 bases between them. The CDR3 covers 15 residues. The CDR3 protein is CASSQVIVSYSPLHF. CDR3 sequence (DNA): TGTGCCAGCAGCCAAGTGATAGTGTCTTATTCACCCCTCCACTTT.

V usage is TRBV7-3 and J usage is TRBJ1-2; D is perhaps TRBD1 (6 bases). The V end was cut by 1 base, the J end by 2 bases, with 14 bases between. CDR1 is SGHTA and CDR2 is FQGTGA in the germline V gene. This CDR3 is built from 16 residues. CDR3 loop: CASSLIVGGLNYGYTF. CDR3 in DNA: TGTGCCAGCAGCTTAATAGTTGGGGGGCTCAACTATGGCTACACCTTC.

V is TRBV30 and J is TRBJ2-3; 7 nucleotides line up with TRBD1. The CDR3 is 11 residues long. Germline assignment: CDR1 GTSNPN and CDR2 SVGIG (reference sequence). With 4 bases clipped from V and 14 bases from J, the junction kept 9 bases outside the gene matches. The CDR3 DNA reads TGTGCCTGGACATTAAACCGGGACAGGTATTTT. It is translated as CAWTLNRDRYF.

This clone was seen more than once but under ten times. This CDR3 is CASSEPTRTGRSPLHF. CDR3 DNA sequence: TGTGCCAGCAGTGAACCTACCCGGACAGGGAGGTCACCCCTCCACTTT. The chain carries TRBV25-1 and TRBJ1-6; TRBD1 matches 8 bases. The germline CDR1 and CDR2 sequences are MGHDK and SYGVNS. The CDR3 totals 16 residues. V dropped 2 bases and J dropped 10; count of bases not matched to a gene: 10.

The chain uses TRBV18 and TRBJ2-7; D remains ambiguous. The CDR3 length is 15 residues. V lost 1 base and J lost 6, with 16 bases in between. Germline V gives CDR1 KGHSH, CDR2 LQKENI. CDR3 sequence reads: CASSPRARPTGEQYF. CDR3 coding DNA: TGTGCCAGCTCACCACGGGCTAGGCCTACTGGCGAGCAGTACTTC.

This chain links TRBV30 with TRBJ1-5; D is uncertain. V was shortened by 1 base and J by 7 bases, with 11 bases between the two germline ends. The CDR3 sequence is 13 residues long. Germline V gives CDR1 GTSNPN, CDR2 SVGIG (reference sequence). This CDR3 reads CAWSASTDQPQHF. The CDR3 bases are TGTGCCTGGAGTGCGAGCACAGACCAGCCCCAGCATTTT.